The following is a TCR beta chain sequence with its context. The method was immunoSEQ multiplex PCR; TCRdb's version includes in-frame clones alone and lacks a portion of them. The table lists around 1,800 clones, roughly 32% of them singletons. This entry is derived from a study of PD-L1 blockade in urothelial cancer. The material was tumor tissue, obtained before atezolizumab (anti-PD-L1) treatment. This sequence originates from a man between 50 and 59 years old with urothelial cancer.

CDR3 sequence reads: CASSLYGLAGGTNTGELFF. As DNA, the CDR3 is TGTGCCAGCAGCTTATATGGACTAGCGGGAGGAACGAACACCGGGGAGCTGTTTTTT. The rearrangement uses TRBV11-3 and TRBJ2-2; 14 positions match TRBD2. Germline assignment: CDR1 SGHNT and CDR2 YENEEA. This CDR3 has 19 amino acids. J gave up 0 bases and V 2 bases, and 5 bases lay outside the gene matches.